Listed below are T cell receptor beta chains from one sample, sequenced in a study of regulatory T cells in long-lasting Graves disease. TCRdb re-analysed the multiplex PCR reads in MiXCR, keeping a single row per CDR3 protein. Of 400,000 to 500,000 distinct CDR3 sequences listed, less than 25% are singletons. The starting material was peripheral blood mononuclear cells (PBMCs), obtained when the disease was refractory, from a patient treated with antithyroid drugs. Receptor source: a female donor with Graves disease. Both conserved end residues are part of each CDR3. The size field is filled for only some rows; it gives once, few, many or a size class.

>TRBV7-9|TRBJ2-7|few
CASSPGTGLGEQYF
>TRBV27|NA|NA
CASSLAGLFDEQFF
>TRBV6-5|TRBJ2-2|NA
CASSYDRDPTRTGELFF
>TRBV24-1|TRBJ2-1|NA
CATSVATSGVMNEQFF
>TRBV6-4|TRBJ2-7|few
CASRDRGSAYYEQYF
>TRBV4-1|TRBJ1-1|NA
CASSQGWDRGSSAFF
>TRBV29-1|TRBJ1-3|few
CSVGSRLSGNTIYF
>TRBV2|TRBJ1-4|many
CASRDRGLNEKLFF
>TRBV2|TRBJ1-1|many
CASANTEAFF
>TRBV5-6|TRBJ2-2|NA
CASSQNTGGLFF
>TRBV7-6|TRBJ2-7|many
CASSSGQGLAYEQYF
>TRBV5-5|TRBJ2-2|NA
CASSLAAGGPTGELFF